These 11 T cell receptor beta chains were all obtained from the same sample, sequenced in a study of blood T cell repertoires in COVID-19. Profiling relied on immunoSEQ multiplex PCR, and the TCRdb table lists in-frame clones only, not all of them. Of fewer than 400,000 clones in the sample, 85% to 95% were seen once. The material sequenced was PBMCs or T cells enriched from blood (not recorded which). These receptors were taken from a woman aged 25-40 years who had been exposed to COVID-19.

J is TRBJ1-1 and V is TRBV29-1, with D possibly matching TRBD1 (5 bases). CDR1 and CDR2 from the germline V gene are SQVTM and ANQGSEA. V lost 4 bases and J lost 4, with 13 bases in between. The CDR3 has 13 residues. The CDR3 sequence: CSVVRGLFTEAFF. CDR3 DNA: TGCAGCGTTGTAAGGGGACTTTTCACTGAAGCTTTCTTT.

The chain uses TRBV3-1 (or the pseudogene TRBV3-2) and TRBJ1-5; D possibly corresponds to TRBD1 (6 bases). The V end was cut by 3 bases, the J end by 4 bases, with 7 bases between. This CDR3 is built from 13 residues. Germline CDR1 and CDR2: LGHDT and YNNKEL (reference sequence). The CDR3 DNA sequence: TGTGCCAGCAGCCAGCAGGGGAATCAGCCCCAGCATTTT. Translation gives CASSQQGNQPQHF.

The rearrangement joins TRBV7-9 to TRBJ2-1; 12 bases are a match to TRBD2. This CDR3 contains 18 residues. The V gene's germline CDR1 is SEHNR and CDR2 FQNEAQ (reference sequence). V shed 5 bases, J shed 9 bases, and the junction held 17 bases outside the gene matches. The chain's CDR3 is CASSTPLSSGGGWSEQFF. DNA of the CDR3: TGTGCCAGCAGCACCCCCCTATCTAGCGGGGGGGGCTGGAGTGAGCAGTTCTTC.

This chain connects TRBV11-2 to TRBJ1-2; D may be TRBD1 (5 bases). Germline V gene data show CDR1 as SGHAT and CDR2 as FQNNGV. V lost 1 base and J lost 11, with 14 bases in between. The CDR3 spans 13 residues. CDR3 coding DNA: TGTGCCAGCAGCTTAGGTTATACAGGAGAATACACCTTC. Translation gives CASSLGYTGEYTF.

The chain carries TRBV6-5 and TRBJ1-3; D remains unclear. The CDR3 length is 13 residues. Germline CDR1 reads MNHEY; CDR2 reads SVGAGI. Trimming took off 6 bases at V and 5 bases at J, with 11 bases between the two ends. The CDR3 bases are TGTGCCAGCAGAACCCTGAGTCGAAACACCATATATTTT. This gives the protein CASRTLSRNTIYF.

The chain joins TRBV5-4 to TRBJ2-5; TRBD2 might be the D (5 bases). Germline CDR1 reads SGHNT; CDR2 reads YYREEE (reference sequence). This CDR3 comprises 13 residues. Between the trimmed V and J ends, which lost 2 bases and 5 bases, there was a span of 10 bases. In DNA, the CDR3 is TGTGCCAGCAGCTTCGAGCCGGGGGAGACCCAGTACTTC. Protein product: CASSFEPGETQYF.

This rearrangement joins TRBV7-9 to TRBJ2-1; TRBD1 is a possible D gene (5 bases). Germline CDR1 and CDR2: SEHNR and FQNEAQ (reference sequence). Trimming cost V 3 bases and J 5 bases, with 11 bases left between them. The CDR3 is made up of 14 amino acids. The CDR3 spells CASSFWGLNNEQFF. The DNA of the CDR3 is TGTGCCAGCAGCTTCTGGGGCCTAAACAATGAGCAGTTCTTC.

V is TRBV7-9 and J is TRBJ1-2, with 11 bases identical to TRBD1. CDR1 and CDR2 from the germline V gene are SEHNR and FQNEAQ (reference sequence). V shed 1 base, J shed 8 bases, and the junction held 3 bases outside the gene matches. The CDR3 contains 14 residues. CDR3 bases: TGTGCCAGCAGCTTAGGGGGACAGGGGGACGGCTACACCTTC. This translates into CASSLGGQGDGYTF.

The rearrangement joins TRBV7-8 to TRBJ2-3; no reliable D call. Trimming removed 5 bases from V and 7 bases from J, with 10 bases in between. Looked up from germline, CDR1 is SGHVS and CDR2 is FQNEAQ. This CDR3 comprises 12 residues. CDR3 coding DNA: TGTGCCAGCAGCCCTCAGGTTAATACGCAGTATTTT. It is translated as CASSPQVNTQYF.

Turning to this clone: Other DNA variants within this sample encode the same CDR3. V and J are TRBV29-1 and TRBJ2-5, with 10 bases matching TRBD2. Germline CDR1 is SQVTM and CDR2 is ANQGSEA. The CDR3 is 12 amino acids. Trimming took 5 bases from V and 5 from J; bases not matched to a gene: 2. The CDR3 region is CSVLTSGETQYF. As DNA, the CDR3 is TGCAGCGTTCTGACTAGCGGGGAGACCCAGTACTTC.

This clone was seen only a few times. J is TRBJ1-3 and V is TRBV4-2, with 8 bases that match TRBD1. V trimming: 3 bases; J trimming: 0 bases; junction bases outside the gene matches: 1. Germline V gives CDR1 LGHNA, CDR2 YNFKEQ. This CDR3 spans 15 amino acids. The CDR3 nucleotides are TGTGCCAGCAGCCAGGACAGGGCCTCTGGAAACACCATATATTTT. Amino acid sequence: CASSQDRASGNTIYF.